The 14 T cell receptor beta chains presented below share a single source sample, sequenced in a study of T cells in Graves' hyperthyroidism and ophthalmopathy. TCR beta CDR3 regions were amplified from RNA transcripts. TCR CDR3 underwent first-round RT-PCR with the HTBI primer set. TCRdb fed the multiplex PCR reads into MiXCR, producing one record per CDR3 protein. Of 550,000 to 800,000 distinct CDR3 sequences in the sample, roughly 15% were seen once. Sequenced input: blood. The receptors shown here come from a young man with Graves' hyperthyroidism.

This clonotype was detected many times. The gene calls are TRBV2 and TRBJ1-1; unclear D gene. Trimming removed 3 bases at V and 0 bases at J, with 20 bases between. Germline lookup yields CDR1 SNHLY and CDR2 FYNNEI. This CDR3 spans 18 amino acids. CDR3 in amino acids: CASSDHAGQTFMNTEAFF. CDR3 DNA: TGTGCCAGCAGTGATCACGCAGGCCAAACCTTCATGAACACTGAAGCTTTCTTT. Filled out from reference TRBV2 and TRBJ1-1, the complete variable domain reads EPEVTQTPSHQVTQMGQEVILRCVPISNHLYFYWYRQILGQKVEFLVSFYNNEISEKSEIFDDQFSVERPDGSNFTLKIRSTKLEDSAMYFCASSDHAGQTFMNTEAFFGQGTRLTVV.

This sequence joins TRBV6-2 or TRBV6-3 and TRBJ2-5, with 10 positions matching TRBD2. The CDR3 extends over 13 amino acids. The V segment lost 6 bases and the J segment 7 bases; nucleotides outside the gene matches: 5. Per the germline V gene, CDR1 is MNHEY and CDR2 is SVGEGT. CDR3 sequence: CASSLAGVGTQYF. The CDR3 region has the DNA TGTGCCAGCAGCCTAGCGGGGGTAGGGACCCAGTACTTC.

The J gene is TRBJ2-1, the V gene TRBV6-1; 7 bases fit TRBD2. In germline, CDR1 is MNHNS, CDR2 SASEGT. This CDR3 region has 16 residues. Unmatched junction bases numbered 13, after V lost 5 bases and J lost 6 bases. CDR3 DNA sequence: TGTGCCAGCAGTCTCGCGGCTAGCGGAGGACTCAATGAGCAGTTCTTC. This translates into CASSLAASGGLNEQFF.

This clonotype was seen ten or more times. V and J are TRBV2 and TRBJ1-1; 11 nucleotides line up with TRBD1. V gave up 9 bases and J gave up 4 bases; unmatched junction bases: 10. From germline, CDR1 is SNHLY and CDR2 FYNNEI. This CDR3 has 15 amino acids. CDR3 sequence (DNA): TGTGCCAGGGACAGGGGGCGAGACTTTGGCACTGAAGCTTTCTTT. This codes for CARDRGRDFGTEAFF.

This clonotype was counted ten times or more. The gene calls are TRBV28 and TRBJ2-1, with 11 bases identical to TRBD2. J lost 6 bases, V lost 6 bases, and 10 bases had no gene match. Per the germline V gene, CDR1 is MDHEN and CDR2 is SYDVKM. The CDR3 is 16 residues long. The CDR3 DNA is TGTGCCAGCAGCATTCTGGGACTAGCGGATAGCAATGAGCAGTTCTTC. Translation: CASSILGLADSNEQFF.

The V call is TRBV28, the J call TRBJ1-5; 9 bases align to TRBD1. The trim removed 5 bases at V and 5 bases at J, leaving 7 bases unmatched. There are 15 residues in the CDR3. The germline gives CDR1 MDHEN, CDR2 SYDVKM. In DNA form, the CDR3 reads TGTGCCAGCAGTACAGGGACAGGGTATCATCAGCCCCAGCATTTT. Its protein product is CASSTGTGYHQPQHF.

CDR3 nucleotide sequence: TGTGCCAGCAGTCACCTGATGACGGGGGGAAATCAGCCCCAGCATTTT. Translated, it gives CASSHLMTGGNQPQHF. The rearrangement joins TRBV27 to TRBJ1-5; possibly TRBD1 for D (5 bases). Germline values: CDR1 MNHEY, CDR2 SMNVEV (reference sequence). The V end was cut by 5 bases, the J end by 4 bases, with 18 bases between. CDR3 length: 16 residues.

This sequence joins TRBV7-9 and TRBJ2-1; tentatively, D is TRBD1 or TRBD2 (6 bases each). Germline values: CDR1 SEHNR, CDR2 FQNEAQ (reference sequence). Trimming removed 6 bases at V and 7 bases at J, with 19 bases between. The CDR3 covers 15 residues. In DNA form, the CDR3 reads TGTGCCAGCAGTCTGGGGGGCGGCCCGTGGAATGAGCAGTTCTTC. Protein sequence: CASSLGGGPWNEQFF.

This clonotype was counted a few times. CDR3 sequence: CASSPRETEAFF. As DNA, the CDR3 is TGTGCCAGCTCACCACGGGAAACTGAAGCTTTCTTT. The V and J genes are TRBV18 and TRBJ1-1; D is unclear. CDR3 length: 12 amino acids. Trimming removed 1 base at V and 5 bases at J, with 5 bases between. Germline CDR1 is KGHSH and CDR2 is LQKENI.

This clonotype has ten or more counts. The chain recombines TRBV18 with TRBJ2-7; weak D call: TRBD1 (5 bases). Trimming pared 0 bases from V and 5 bases from J, leaving 14 bases between. The length of the CDR3 is 15 residues. Germline assignment: CDR1 KGHSH and CDR2 LQKENI. CDR3 in amino acids: CASSPPAAGRDEQYF. The CDR3 DNA follows: TGTGCCAGCTCACCACCCGCGGCAGGGCGCGACGAGCAGTACTTC.

Ten or more counts support this clonotype. The rearrangement links TRBV6-1 to TRBJ2-7; D uncertain. V dropped 5 bases and J dropped 6 bases, with 11 bases sitting between them. Germline V gene lookup returns CDR1 MNHNS and CDR2 SASEGT. The CDR3 extends over 12 amino acids. The CDR3 bases are TGTGCCAGCAGTAAGGGTAGAGGCGAGCAGTACTTC. It yields the protein CASSKGRGEQYF.

This chain links TRBV27 with TRBJ1-1; D possibly corresponds to TRBD1 (5 bases). V lost 7 bases, J lost 1 base, and 16 bases lay in between. CDR1 is MNHEY and CDR2 is SMNVEV in the germline V gene (reference sequence). This CDR3 is 15 amino acids long. The CDR3 region has the DNA TGTGCCAGCACCTCAAGGTGGGGGGAGAACACTGAAGCTTTCTTT. Encoded protein: CASTSRWGENTEAFF.

In this sample, this clonotype turned up many times. The chain combines TRBV12-3 or TRBV12-4 with TRBJ1-1; 10 bases are shared with TRBD1. Trimming cost V 5 bases and J 2 bases; bases outside gene matches: 5. The CDR3 has 15 residues. CDR3: CASSPRTGGNTEAFF. The CDR3 bases are TGTGCCAGCAGTCCCCGGACAGGGGGTAACACTGAAGCTTTCTTT.

This clonotype was found a few times. The rearrangement links TRBV9 to TRBJ2-1; TRBD2 aligns across 8 bases. J was trimmed by 0 bases and V by 1 base; bases with no gene match: 6. Germline-derived CDR1 and CDR2 are SGDLS and YYNGEE. The CDR3 contains 17 residues. Here the CDR3 DNA reads TGTGCCAGCAGCGTACCGGCGGGAGGCCCCTCCTACAATGAGCAGTTCTTC. Its translation is CASSVPAGGPSYNEQFF.